What follows are 2 T cell receptor beta chains derived from one specimen sequenced in a study of CD8 T cells in ankylosing spondylitis (dated by TCRdb to 2017 to 2019). The protocol used for the library was 5' RACE. The data were produced on an Illumina HiSeq 2500. The public reads were reanalyzed by TCRdb: fastp trimming at Q25, MiXCR alignment, in-frame beta chains only. Each record represents a unique CDR3 protein, reported with the most common genes and DNA among its rows. The sample yields a few hundred thousand distinct CDR3 sequences; 15% to 20% were counted once. The ten largest clones capture under 8.5% of the sample. What was sequenced was blood, either unsorted or a sorted T cell fraction (not recorded which). These receptors originate from a male donor with ankylosing spondylitis or in good health (not recorded which).

The chain employs TRBV7-8 and TRBJ2-2; the D gene is possibly TRBD1 (5 bases). Per the germline V gene, CDR1 is SGHVS and CDR2 is FQNEAQ. This CDR3 region has 15 residues. V lost 6 bases, J lost 5 bases, and 16 bases lay in between. The CDR3 here is CASSVIRDYTGELFF. CDR3 coding DNA: TGTGCCAGCAGTGTGATCAGGGATTATACCGGGGAGCTGTTTTTT.

This clonotype has ten or more counts. The chain combines TRBV9 with TRBJ2-3; weak D call: TRBD2 (6 bases). The ends were cut back, 1 base at V and 4 bases at J, with 13 bases in the middle. Germline-derived CDR1 and CDR2 are SGDLS and YYNGEE. The CDR3 extends over 15 amino acids. The CDR3 sequence is CASSVTLAPADTQYF. The CDR3 DNA reads TGTGCCAGCAGCGTAACGCTAGCGCCCGCAGATACGCAGTATTTT.